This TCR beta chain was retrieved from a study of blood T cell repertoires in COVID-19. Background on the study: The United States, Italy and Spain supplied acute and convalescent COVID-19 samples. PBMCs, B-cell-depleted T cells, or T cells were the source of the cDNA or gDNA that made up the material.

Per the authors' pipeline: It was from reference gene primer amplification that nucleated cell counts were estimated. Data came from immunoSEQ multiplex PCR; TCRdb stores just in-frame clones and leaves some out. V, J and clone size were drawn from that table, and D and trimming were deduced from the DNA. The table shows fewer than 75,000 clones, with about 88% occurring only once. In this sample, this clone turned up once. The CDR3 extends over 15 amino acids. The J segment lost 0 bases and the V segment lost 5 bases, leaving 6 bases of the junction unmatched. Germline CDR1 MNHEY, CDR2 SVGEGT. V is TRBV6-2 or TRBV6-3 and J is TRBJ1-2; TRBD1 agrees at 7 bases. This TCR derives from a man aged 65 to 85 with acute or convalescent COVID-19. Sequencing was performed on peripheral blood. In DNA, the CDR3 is TGTGCCAGCAGTCTCTCGACAGGGTCTAACTATGGCTACACCTTC. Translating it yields CASSLSTGSNYGYTF.